Listed below are T cell receptor beta chains from one sample, sequenced in a study of cytomegalovirus exposure and HLA in healthy donors. Sequenced by immunoSEQ multiplex PCR; TCRdb stores in-frame clones only, minus some. The sample contains approximately 160,000 clones, under 85% of which appear only once. The sample comprised PBMCs. The receptors were gathered from a woman aged 30 to 39 in good health and CMV-seronegative. Each CDR3 is given with its conserved first and last residue. D genes are given only for firm matches. The size of a clone is reported for some rows only, either as once, few or many, or as a class for expanded clones.

D | J | V | size | CDR3 | DNA
NA | TRBJ1-1 | TRBV2 | NA | CASSVLQGRNTEAFF | TGTGCCAGCAGTGTCCTACAGGGACGCAACACTGAAGCTTTCTTT
TRBD1 | TRBJ2-7 | TRBV6-5 | few | CASSYPAGQGLLEQYF | TGTGCCAGCAGTTACCCGGCAGGACAGGGCCTTCTCGAGCAGTACTTC
NA | TRBJ1-1 | TRBV7-3 | few | CASSLNGAPWDTEAFF | TGTGCCAGCAGCTTAAATGGGGCCCCTTGGGACACTGAAGCTTTCTTT
NA | TRBJ1-2 | TRBV19 | NA | CASTEQSAYGAMVGGYTF | TGTGCCAGTACTGAACAATCGGCCTATGGAGCGATGGTCGGTGGCTACACCTTC
NA | TRBJ2-3 | TRBV9 | NA | CASSALSGLTDTQYF | TGTGCCAGCAGCGCCCTTAGCGGTCTCACAGATACGCAGTATTTT
TRBD1 | TRBJ1-2 | TRBV30 | NA | CAWIKLPGQAAAYGYTF | TGTGCCTGGATTAAGCTACCTGGACAGGCGGCAGCCTATGGCTACACCTTC
TRBD2 | TRBJ2-7 | TRBV28 | NA | CASRAFGGGSYEQYF | TGTGCCAGCAGGGCCTTCGGGGGGGGCTCCTACGAGCAGTACTTC
TRBD1 | TRBJ2-1 | TRBV5-6 | NA | CASSWGTGGPLGEQFF | TGTGCCAGCAGCTGGGGGACAGGTGGCCCCTTGGGAGAGCAGTTCTTC
TRBD1 | TRBJ1-1 | TRBV6-6 | NA | CASSTGAWNTEAFF | TGTGCCAGCAGCACAGGGGCTTGGAACACTGAAGCTTTCTTT
TRBD2 | TRBJ2-5 | TRBV9 | NA | CASSVYGGEETQYF | TGTGCCAGCAGCGTTTACGGGGGGGAAGAGACCCAGTACTTC
NA | TRBJ1-1 | TRBV27 | few | CASSLTGTNTEAFF | TGTGCCAGCAGCCTTACAGGGACGAACACTGAAGCTTTCTTT
NA | TRBJ1-5 | TRBV5-1 | NA | CASSVDTGKNQPQHF | TGCGCCAGCAGCGTGGATACAGGGAAGAATCAGCCCCAGCATTTT
NA | TRBJ1-1 | TRBV5-4 | NA | CASSRGGSGRPNTEAFF | TGTGCCAGCAGCCGGGGGGGTTCGGGACGGCCGAACACTGAAGCTTTCTTT
TRBD2 | TRBJ2-1 | TRBV4-1 | NA | CASSDSAGGPGYEQFF | TGCGCCAGCAGCGACTCAGCGGGAGGGCCAGGGTATGAGCAGTTCTTC
TRBD1 | TRBJ1-2 | TRBV7-2 | NA | CASSLGGTDIHYGYTF | TGTGCCAGCAGCTTAGGAGGGACAGATATTCACTATGGCTACACCTTC
NA | TRBJ2-1 | TRBV5-4 | NA | CASSHGQSPYNEQFF | TGTGCCAGCAGCCACGGACAGTCCCCCTACAATGAGCAGTTCTTC
NA | TRBJ1-4 | TRBV29-1 | NA | CSVEDWGGSNEKLFF | TGCAGCGTTGAAGATTGGGGCGGAAGTAATGAAAAACTGTTTTTT
NA | TRBJ2-5 | TRBV5-4 | NA | CASSLPSDGEQETQYF | TGTGCCAGCAGCCTGCCTAGCGACGGGGAACAAGAGACCCAGTACTTC
NA | TRBJ1-1 | TRBV30 | once | CAWSQQGAIGEAFF | TGTGCCTGGAGTCAACAAGGGGCTATAGGGGAAGCTTTCTTT
NA | TRBJ2-2 | TRBV2 | NA | CASRTDRRTGELFF | TGTGCCAGCCGAACCGACAGGCGCACCGGGGAGCTGTTTTTT
TRBD1 | TRBJ1-1 | TRBV10-3 | once | CAISEPDRGSTEAFF | TGTGCCATCAGTGAGCCAGACAGGGGGTCAACTGAAGCTTTCTTT
NA | TRBJ1-3 | TRBV30 | NA | CAWSTDRTYSGNTIYF | TGTGCCTGGAGTACCGACAGGACCTACTCTGGAAACACCATATATTTT
NA | TRBJ1-2 | TRBV28 | NA | CASSSPGSYTF | TGTGCCAGCAGTTCCCCCGGGAGCTACACCTTC
NA | TRBJ1-1 | TRBV7-2 | few | CASSLAGAGSVAFF | TGTGCCAGCAGCTTAGCGGGGGCTGGATCCGTCGCTTTCTTT
TRBD1 | TRBJ1-5 | TRBV27 | NA | CASSSYGTGGGEQPQHF | TGTGCCAGCAGTTCGTATGGGACAGGGGGCGGGGAACAGCCCCAGCATTTT
NA | TRBJ1-2 | TRBV28 | few | CASSLTDFGYGYTF | TGTGCCAGCAGTTTGACGGACTTCGGCTATGGCTACACCTTC
NA | TRBJ1-1 | TRBV19 | NA | CASSIENREAFF | TGTGCCAGTAGTATTGAGAACCGTGAAGCTTTCTTT
NA | TRBJ1-2 | TRBV29-1 | NA | CSVAAMAGFYGYTF | TGCAGCGTCGCTGCCATGGCAGGCTTCTATGGCTACACCTTC
TRBD1 | TRBJ2-7 | TRBV5-1 | NA | CASSLGSGQGFGHYEQYF | TGCGCCAGCAGCTTGGGCTCAGGACAGGGGTTCGGCCACTACGAGCAGTACTTC
NA | TRBJ1-1 | TRBV5-6 | few | CASSLGGGTEAFF | TGTGCCAGCAGCTTAGGGGGGGGGACTGAAGCTTTCTTT
TRBD1 | TRBJ1-1 | TRBV7-3 | few | CASSLGTGPTEAFF | TGTGCCAGCAGCTTAGGGACAGGCCCCACTGAAGCTTTCTTT
NA | TRBJ2-5 | TRBV5-1 | NA | CASSLGSGETQYF | TGCGCCAGCAGCTTAGGTTCGGGAGAGACCCAGTACTTC
NA | TRBJ2-1 | TRBV6-5 | few | CASSRSLEMWNEQFF | TGTGCCAGCAGTCGAAGCTTAGAGATGTGGAATGAGCAGTTCTTC
TRBD1 | TRBJ2-7 | TRBV29-1 | NA | CSVEVTGTGTYEQYF | TGCAGCGTTGAAGTTACCGGGACAGGAACCTACGAGCAGTACTTC
NA | TRBJ1-2 | TRBV28 | NA | CASTPAGLYGYTF | TGTGCCAGCACCCCGGCAGGGCTCTATGGCTACACCTTC
TRBD1 | TRBJ2-5 | TRBV13 | NA | CASSLEGALETQYF | TGTGCCAGCAGCTTAGAGGGGGCCTTAGAGACCCAGTACTTC
TRBD1 | TRBJ2-7 | TRBV4-1 | NA | CASSQGQGAYEQYF | TGCGCCAGCAGCCAGGGACAGGGGGCATACGAGCAGTACTTC
TRBD1 | TRBJ1-4 | TRBV28 | few | CASGGQADNEKLFF | TGTGCCAGCGGGGGACAGGCTGACAATGAAAAACTGTTTTTT
NA | TRBJ1-5 | TRBV19 | NA | CASSPVRGRLNQPQHF | TGTGCCAGTAGCCCAGTTCGAGGCCGTTTGAATCAGCCCCAGCATTTT
TRBD1 | TRBJ2-5 | TRBV13 | NA | CASSLYTGGKTQYF | TGTGCCAGCAGCTTATATACAGGGGGGAAGACCCAGTACTTC
TRBD2 | TRBJ2-3 | TRBV5-1 | few | CASSGLTRTSGGTDTQYF | TGCGCCAGCAGCGGATTAACCCGGACTAGCGGGGGGACAGATACGCAGTATTTT
TRBD2 | TRBJ2-5 | TRBV4-2 | NA | CASSQDSRGALETQYF | TGTGCCAGCAGCCAAGATTCGCGGGGGGCATTGGAGACCCAGTACTTC
TRBD2 | TRBJ2-7 | TRBV4-2 | NA | CASSPATSGAYEQYF | TGTGCCAGCAGCCCAGCGACTAGCGGGGCTTACGAGCAGTACTTC
NA | TRBJ1-2 | TRBV4-3 | NA | CASSQEAVLYGYTF | TGCGCCAGCAGCCAAGAGGCAGTCCTTTATGGCTACACCTTC
NA | TRBJ1-6 | TRBV6-5 | NA | CASSYLRNSPLHF | TGTGCCAGCAGTTACCTTCGGAATTCACCCCTCCACTTT
TRBD2 | TRBJ2-7 | TRBV27 | few | CASRRHSSGSAYEQYF | TGTGCCAGCAGGAGGCACTCTAGCGGGTCAGCCTACGAGCAGTACTTC